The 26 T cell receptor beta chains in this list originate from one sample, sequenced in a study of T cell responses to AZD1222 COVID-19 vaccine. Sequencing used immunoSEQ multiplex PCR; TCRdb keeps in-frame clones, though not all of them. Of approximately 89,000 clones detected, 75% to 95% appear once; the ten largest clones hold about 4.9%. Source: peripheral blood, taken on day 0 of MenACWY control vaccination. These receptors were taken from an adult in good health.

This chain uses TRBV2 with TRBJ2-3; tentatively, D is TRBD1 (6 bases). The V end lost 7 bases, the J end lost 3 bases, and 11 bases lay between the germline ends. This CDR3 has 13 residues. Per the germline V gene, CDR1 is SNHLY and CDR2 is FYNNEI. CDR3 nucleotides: TGTGCCAGCACTTTGCAGGGGACAGATACGCAGTATTTT. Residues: CASTLQGTDTQYF.

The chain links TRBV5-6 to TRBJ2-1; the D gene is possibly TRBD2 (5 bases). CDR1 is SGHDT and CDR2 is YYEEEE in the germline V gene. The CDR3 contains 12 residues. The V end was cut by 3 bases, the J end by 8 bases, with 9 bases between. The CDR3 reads CASSSGSDEQFF. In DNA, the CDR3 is TGTGCCAGCAGCTCGGGGTCCGATGAGCAGTTCTTC.

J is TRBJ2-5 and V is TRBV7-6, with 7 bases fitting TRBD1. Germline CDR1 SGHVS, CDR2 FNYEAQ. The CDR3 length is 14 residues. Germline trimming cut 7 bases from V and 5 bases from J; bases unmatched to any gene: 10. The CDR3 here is CASTPQGSGETQYF. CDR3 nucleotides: TGTGCCAGCACCCCACAGGGGTCGGGCGAGACCCAGTACTTC.

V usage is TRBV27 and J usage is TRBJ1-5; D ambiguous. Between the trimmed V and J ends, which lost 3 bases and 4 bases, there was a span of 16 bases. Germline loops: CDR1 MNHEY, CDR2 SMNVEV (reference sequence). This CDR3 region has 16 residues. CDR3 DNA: TGTGCCAGCAGTTTGAGGCCTACCGCCGGGAATCAGCCCCAGCATTTT. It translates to CASSLRPTAGNQPQHF.

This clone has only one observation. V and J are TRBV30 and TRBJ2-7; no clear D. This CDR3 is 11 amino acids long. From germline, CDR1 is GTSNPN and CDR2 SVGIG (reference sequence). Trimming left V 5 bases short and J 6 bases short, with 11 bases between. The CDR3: CAWATDLEQYF. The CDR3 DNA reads TGTGCCTGGGCAACGGACCTCGAGCAGTACTTC.

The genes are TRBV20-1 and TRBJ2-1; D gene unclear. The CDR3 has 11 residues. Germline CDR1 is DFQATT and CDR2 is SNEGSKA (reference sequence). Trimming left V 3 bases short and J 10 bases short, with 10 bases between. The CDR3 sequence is CSARLQREQFF. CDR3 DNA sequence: TGCAGTGCTAGGCTGCAAAGGGAGCAGTTCTTC.

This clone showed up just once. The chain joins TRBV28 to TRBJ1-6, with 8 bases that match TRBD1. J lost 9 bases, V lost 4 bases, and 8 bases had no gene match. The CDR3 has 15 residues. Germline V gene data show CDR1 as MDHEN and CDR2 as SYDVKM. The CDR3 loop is CASSSPGQVPSPLHF. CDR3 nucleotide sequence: TGTGCCAGCAGTTCTCCGGGACAGGTCCCTTCACCCCTCCACTTT.

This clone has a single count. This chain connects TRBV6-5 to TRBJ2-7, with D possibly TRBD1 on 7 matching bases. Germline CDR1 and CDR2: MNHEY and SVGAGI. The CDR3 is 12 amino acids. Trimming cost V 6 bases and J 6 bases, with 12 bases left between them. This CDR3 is CASSRGEAEQYF. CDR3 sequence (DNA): TGTGCCAGCAGCAGGGGGGAGGCCGAGCAGTACTTC.

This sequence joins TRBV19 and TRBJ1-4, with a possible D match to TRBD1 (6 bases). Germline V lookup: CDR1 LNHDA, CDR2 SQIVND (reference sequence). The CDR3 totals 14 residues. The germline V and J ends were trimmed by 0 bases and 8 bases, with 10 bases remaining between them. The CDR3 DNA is TGTGCCAGTAGTATAGAAGGGGGAGAGGAAAAACTGTTTTTT. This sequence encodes CASSIEGGEEKLFF.

CDR3 amino acids: CASSVGAGAGNTIYF. The CDR3 region has the DNA TGTGCCAGCAGCGTAGGGGCGGGGGCTGGAAACACCATATATTTT. V and J are TRBV9 and TRBJ1-3, with a tentative D call TRBD1 (5 bases). The V end was cut by 0 bases, the J end by 2 bases, with 9 bases between. Germline CDR1 and CDR2: SGDLS and YYNGEE. This CDR3 contains 15 residues. Based on the CDR3 plus reference TRBV9 and TRBJ1-3, the full variable domain is DSGVTQTPKHLITATGQRVTLRCSPRSGDLSVYWYQQSLDQGLQFLIQYYNGEERAKGNILERFSAQQFPDLHSELNLSSLELGDSALYFCASSVGAGAGNTIYFGEGSWLTVV.

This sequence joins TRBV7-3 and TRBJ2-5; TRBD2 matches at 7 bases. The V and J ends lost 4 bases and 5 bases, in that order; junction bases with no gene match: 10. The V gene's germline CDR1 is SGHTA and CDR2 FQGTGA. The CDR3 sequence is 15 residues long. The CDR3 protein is CASSSGKTSQETQYF. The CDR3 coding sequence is TGTGCCAGCAGCTCCGGGAAGACTAGCCAGGAGACCCAGTACTTC.

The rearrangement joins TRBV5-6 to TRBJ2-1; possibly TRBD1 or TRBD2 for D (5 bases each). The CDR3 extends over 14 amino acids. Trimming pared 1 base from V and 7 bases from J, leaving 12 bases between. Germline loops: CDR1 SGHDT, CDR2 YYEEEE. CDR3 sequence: CASSLKGTRNEQFF. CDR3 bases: TGTGCCAGCAGCTTGAAGGGGACGCGAAATGAGCAGTTCTTC.

CDR3 sequence: CASSFRGPSNEKLFF. The DNA for the CDR3 is TGCGCCAGCAGCTTTAGAGGACCGAGTAATGAAAAACTGTTTTTT. This chain links TRBV5-1 with TRBJ1-4; D is unresolved. The germline V gene has CDR1 SGHRS and CDR2 YFSETQ. The CDR3 loop spans 15 amino acids. The V end was cut by 2 bases, the J end by 4 bases, with 12 bases between.

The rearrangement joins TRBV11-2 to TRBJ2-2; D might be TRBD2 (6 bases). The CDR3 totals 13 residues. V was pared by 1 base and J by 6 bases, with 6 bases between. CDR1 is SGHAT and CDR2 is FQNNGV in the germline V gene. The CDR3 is CASSLGRAGELFF. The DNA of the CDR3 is TGTGCCAGCAGCTTAGGGAGGGCCGGGGAGCTGTTTTTT.

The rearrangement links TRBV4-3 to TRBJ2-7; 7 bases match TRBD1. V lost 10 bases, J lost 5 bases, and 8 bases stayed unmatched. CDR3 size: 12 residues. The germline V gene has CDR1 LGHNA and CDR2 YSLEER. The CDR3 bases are TGCGCCATTCATAGGGGGCTCGACGAGCAGTACTTC. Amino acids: CAIHRGLDEQYF.

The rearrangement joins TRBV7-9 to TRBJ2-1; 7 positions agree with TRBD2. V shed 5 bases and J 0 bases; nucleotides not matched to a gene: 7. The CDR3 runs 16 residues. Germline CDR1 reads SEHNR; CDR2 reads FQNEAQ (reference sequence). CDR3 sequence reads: CASSPSSGSSYNEQFF. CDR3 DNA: TGTGCCAGCAGCCCATCTAGCGGTAGCTCCTACAATGAGCAGTTCTTC. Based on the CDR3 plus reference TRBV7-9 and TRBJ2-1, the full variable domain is DTGVSQNPRHKITKRGQNVTFRCDPISEHNRLYWYRQTLGQGPEFLTYFQNEAQLEKSRLLSDRFSAERPKGSFSTLEIQRTEQGDSAMYLCASSPSSGSSYNEQFFGPGTRLTVL.

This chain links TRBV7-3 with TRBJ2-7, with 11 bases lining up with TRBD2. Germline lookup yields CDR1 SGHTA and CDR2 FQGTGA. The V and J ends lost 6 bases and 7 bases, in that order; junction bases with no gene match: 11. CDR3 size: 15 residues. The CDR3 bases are TGTGCCAGCAGTACTAGCGGGAGTGGTATGAGGGAGCAGTACTTC. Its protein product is CASSTSGSGMREQYF.

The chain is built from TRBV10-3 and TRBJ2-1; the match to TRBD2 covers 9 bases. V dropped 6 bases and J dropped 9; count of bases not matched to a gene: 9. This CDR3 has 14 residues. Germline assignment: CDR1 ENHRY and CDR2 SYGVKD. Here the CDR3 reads CAISASGNGGEQFF. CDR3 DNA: TGTGCCATCAGCGCTAGCGGGAATGGCGGTGAGCAGTTCTTC.

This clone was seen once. The CDR3, as DNA: TGTGCCAGCAGCTTAGGGGCGGGAGAGGTTTACGAGCAGTACTTC. Translating it yields CASSLGAGEVYEQYF. V and J are TRBV7-6 and TRBJ2-7; 7 bases align to TRBD2. Losses at the gene ends were 1 base for V and 4 bases for J; bases not matched to a gene: 7. The length of the CDR3 is 15 residues. CDR1 is SGHVS and CDR2 is FNYEAQ in the germline V gene. Variable domain in full (rest from reference TRBV7-6 and TRBJ2-7): GAGVSQSPRYKVTKRGQDVALRCDPISGHVSLYWYRQALGQGPEFLTYFNYEAQQDKSGLPNDRFSAERPEGSISTLTIQRTEQRDSAMYRCASSLGAGEVYEQYFGPGTRLTVT.

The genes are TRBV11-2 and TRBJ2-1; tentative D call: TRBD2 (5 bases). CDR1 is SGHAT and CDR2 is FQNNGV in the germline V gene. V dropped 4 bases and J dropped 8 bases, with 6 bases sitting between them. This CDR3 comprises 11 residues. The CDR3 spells CASSSADEQFF. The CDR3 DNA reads TGTGCCAGCAGCTCAGCGGATGAGCAGTTCTTC.

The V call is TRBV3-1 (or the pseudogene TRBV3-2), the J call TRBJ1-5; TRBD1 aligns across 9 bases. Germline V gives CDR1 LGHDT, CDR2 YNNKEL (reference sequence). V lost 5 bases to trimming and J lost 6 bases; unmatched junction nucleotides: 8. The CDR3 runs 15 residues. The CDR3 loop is CASSTSGTGSQPQHF. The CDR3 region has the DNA TGTGCCAGCAGCACTTCCGGGACAGGGTCTCAGCCCCAGCATTTT.

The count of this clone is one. CDR3 amino acids: CASSSPSIGETQYF. CDR3 nucleotide sequence: TGTGCCAGCAGCTCACCGTCGATCGGGGAGACCCAGTACTTC. The chain couples TRBV7-8 to TRBJ2-5, with unresolved D. The CDR3 has 14 amino acids. The germline V gene has CDR1 SGHVS and CDR2 FQNEAQ. V was clipped by 4 bases and J by 5 bases, with 14 bases between them.

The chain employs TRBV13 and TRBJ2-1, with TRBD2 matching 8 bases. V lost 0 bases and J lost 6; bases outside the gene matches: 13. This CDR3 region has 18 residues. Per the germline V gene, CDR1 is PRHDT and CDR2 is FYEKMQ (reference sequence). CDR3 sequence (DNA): TGTGCCAGCAGCTTAGGGAACACCGGGACTAGGGCCATCAATGAGCAGTTCTTC. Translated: CASSLGNTGTRAINEQFF.

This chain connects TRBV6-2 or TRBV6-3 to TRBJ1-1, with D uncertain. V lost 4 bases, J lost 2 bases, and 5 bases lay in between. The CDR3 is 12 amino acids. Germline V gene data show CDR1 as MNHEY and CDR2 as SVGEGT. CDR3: CASSSPNTEAFF. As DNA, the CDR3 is TGTGCCAGCAGTTCCCCAAACACTGAAGCTTTCTTT.

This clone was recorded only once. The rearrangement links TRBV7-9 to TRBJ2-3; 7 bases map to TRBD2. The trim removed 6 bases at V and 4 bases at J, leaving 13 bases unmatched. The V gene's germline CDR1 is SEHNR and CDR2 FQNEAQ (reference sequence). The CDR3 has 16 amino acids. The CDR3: CASSNSGGRSADTQYF. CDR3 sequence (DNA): TGTGCCAGCAGTAATTCGGGCGGGAGATCAGCAGATACGCAGTATTTT.

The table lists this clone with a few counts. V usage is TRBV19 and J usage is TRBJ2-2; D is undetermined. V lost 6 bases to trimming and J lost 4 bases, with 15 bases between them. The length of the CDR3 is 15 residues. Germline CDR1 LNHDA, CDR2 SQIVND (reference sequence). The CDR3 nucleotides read TGTGCCAGTAGCAACGGCGGTTCTTTCACCGGGGAGCTGTTTTTT. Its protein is CASSNGGSFTGELFF. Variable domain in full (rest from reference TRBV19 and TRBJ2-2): DGGITQSPKYLFRKEGQNVTLSCEQNLNHDAMYWYRQDPGQGLRLIYYSQIVNDFQKGDIAEGYSVSREKKESFPLTVTSAQKNPTAFYLCASSNGGSFTGELFFGEGSRLTVL.